Below, one TCR beta chain is given with its context. The record originates from a study of T-cell reconstitution after alpha-beta-depleted transplantation in children. Between the trimmed V and J ends, which lost 5 bases and 0 bases, there was a span of 7 bases. The germline V gene has CDR1 MGHDK and CDR2 SYGVNS. The CDR3 spans 13 residues. Unique molecular identifiers tagged the TCRbeta library. TCRdb used MiXCR to reprocess the PCR reads, holding one entry per CDR3 protein. The sample lists some 500,000 distinct CDR3 sequences, around 19% occurring once. Material: PBMCs from the stem cell graft donor, obtained from the stem cell graft. The chain has TRBV25-1 and TRBJ1-1; D remains unclear. The clonotype was recovered from a human donor who donated a stem cell graft to a child with acute lymphoblastic leukemia. The CDR3 here is CASSHTVNTEAFF. CDR3 nucleotides: TGTGCCAGCAGTCACACAGTGAACACTGAAGCTTTCTTT.